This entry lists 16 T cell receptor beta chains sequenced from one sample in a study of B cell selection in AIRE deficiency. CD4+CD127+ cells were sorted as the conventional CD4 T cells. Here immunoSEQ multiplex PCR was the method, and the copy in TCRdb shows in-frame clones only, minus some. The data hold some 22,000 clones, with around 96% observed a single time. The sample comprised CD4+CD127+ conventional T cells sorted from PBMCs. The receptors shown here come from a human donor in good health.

CDR3 sequence: CASSKGRGPGNTIYF. CDR3 bases: TGCGCCAGCTCAAAGGGCCGGGGGCCTGGAAACACCATATATTTT. V is TRBV10-1 and J is TRBJ1-3; D may be TRBD1 (6 bases). The germline V and J ends were trimmed by 8 bases and 2 bases, with 16 bases remaining between them. Germline assignment: CDR1 WNHNN and CDR2 SYGVQD (reference sequence). This CDR3 comprises 15 residues.

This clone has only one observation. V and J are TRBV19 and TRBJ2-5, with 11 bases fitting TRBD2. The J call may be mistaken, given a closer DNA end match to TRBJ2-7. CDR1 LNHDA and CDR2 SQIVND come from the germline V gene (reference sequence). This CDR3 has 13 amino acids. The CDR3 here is CARGRLAGLEQYF. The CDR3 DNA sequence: TGTGCCAGGGGCAGACTAGCGGGGCTCGAGCAGTACTTC.

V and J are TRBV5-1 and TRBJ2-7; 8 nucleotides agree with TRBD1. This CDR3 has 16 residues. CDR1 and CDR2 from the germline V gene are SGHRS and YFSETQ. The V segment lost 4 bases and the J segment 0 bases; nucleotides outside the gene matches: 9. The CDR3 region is CASSPKADRVSYEQYF. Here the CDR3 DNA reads TGCGCCAGCAGCCCAAAGGCGGACAGGGTCTCCTACGAGCAGTACTTC.

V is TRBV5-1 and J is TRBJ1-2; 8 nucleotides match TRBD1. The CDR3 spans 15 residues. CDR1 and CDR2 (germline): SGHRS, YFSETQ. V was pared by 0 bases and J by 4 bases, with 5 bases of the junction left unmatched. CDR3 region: CASSLGQGLSYGYTF. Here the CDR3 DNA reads TGCGCCAGCAGCTTGGGACAGGGGCTAAGCTATGGCTACACCTTC.

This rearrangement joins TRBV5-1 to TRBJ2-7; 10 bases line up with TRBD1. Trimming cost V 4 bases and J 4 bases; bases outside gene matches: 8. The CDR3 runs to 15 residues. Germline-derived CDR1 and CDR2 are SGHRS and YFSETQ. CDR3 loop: CASSASGTGEYEQYF. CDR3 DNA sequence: TGCGCCAGCAGCGCGAGCGGGACAGGGGAGTACGAGCAGTACTTC.

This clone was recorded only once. The CDR3 region has the DNA TGCGCCAGCAGCTTGGCAGGGGACACTGAAGCTTTCTTT. As protein: CASSLAGDTEAFF. The V call is TRBV5-1, the J call TRBJ1-1, with a tentative D call TRBD1 (6 bases). The length of the CDR3 is 13 residues. The germline V and J ends were trimmed by 0 bases and 3 bases, with 6 bases remaining between them. The germline V gene encodes CDR1 SGHRS and CDR2 YFSETQ.

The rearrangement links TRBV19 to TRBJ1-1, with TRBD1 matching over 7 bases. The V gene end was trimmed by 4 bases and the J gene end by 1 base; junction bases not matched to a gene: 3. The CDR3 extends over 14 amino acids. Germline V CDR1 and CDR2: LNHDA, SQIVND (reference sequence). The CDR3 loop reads CASSRQGTNTEAFF. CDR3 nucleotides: TGTGCCAGTAGTAGACAGGGTACGAACACTGAAGCTTTCTTT.

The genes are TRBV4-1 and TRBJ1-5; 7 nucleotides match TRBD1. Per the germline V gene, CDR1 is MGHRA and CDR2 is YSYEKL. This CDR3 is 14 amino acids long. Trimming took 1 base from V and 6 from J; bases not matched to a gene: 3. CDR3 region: CASSQGQGGQPQHF. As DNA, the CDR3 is TGCGCCAGCAGCCAAGGACAGGGAGGTCAGCCCCAGCATTTT.

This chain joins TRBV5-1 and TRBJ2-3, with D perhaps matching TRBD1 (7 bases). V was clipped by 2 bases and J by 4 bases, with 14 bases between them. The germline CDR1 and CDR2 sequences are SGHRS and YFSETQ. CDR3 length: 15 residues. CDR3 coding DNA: TGCGCCAGCAGCTTTTCAGGGGGGTTGGCAGATACGCAGTATTTT. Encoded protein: CASSFSGGLADTQYF.

The CDR3 sequence is CASSNRGGYTF. The DNA of the CDR3 is TGTGCCAGCAGTAACAGGGGTGGCTACACCTTC. The rearrangement links TRBV6-5 to TRBJ1-2; 7 nucleotides line up with TRBD1. This CDR3 is built from 11 residues. Germline CDR1 reads MNHEY; CDR2 reads SVGAGI. The V gene end was trimmed by 5 bases and the J gene end by 7 bases; junction bases not matched to a gene: 1.

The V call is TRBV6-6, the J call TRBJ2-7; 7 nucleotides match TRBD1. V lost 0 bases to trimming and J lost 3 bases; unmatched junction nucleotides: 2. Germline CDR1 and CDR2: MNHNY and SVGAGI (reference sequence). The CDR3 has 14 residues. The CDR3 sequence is CASSYSRQGYEQYF. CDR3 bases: TGTGCCAGCAGTTACTCGAGACAGGGCTACGAGCAGTACTTC.

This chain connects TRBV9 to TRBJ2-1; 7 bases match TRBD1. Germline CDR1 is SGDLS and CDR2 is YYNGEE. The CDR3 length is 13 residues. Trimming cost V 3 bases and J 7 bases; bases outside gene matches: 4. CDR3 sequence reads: CASSGQGRNEQFF. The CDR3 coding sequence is TGTGCCAGCAGCGGACAGGGTCGGAATGAGCAGTTCTTC. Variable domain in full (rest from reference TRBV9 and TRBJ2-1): DSGVTQTPKHLITATGQRVTLRCSPRSGDLSVYWYQQSLDQGLQFLIQYYNGEERAKGNILERFSAQQFPDLHSELNLSSLELGDSALYFCASSGQGRNEQFFGPGTRLTVL.

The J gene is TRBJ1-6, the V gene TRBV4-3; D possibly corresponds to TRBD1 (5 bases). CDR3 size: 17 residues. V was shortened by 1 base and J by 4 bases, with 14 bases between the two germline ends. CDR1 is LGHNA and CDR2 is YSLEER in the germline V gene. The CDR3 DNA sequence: TGCGCCAGCAGCCAAGGGTTAACGACAGCATATAATTCACCCCTCCACTTT. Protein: CASSQGLTTAYNSPLHF.

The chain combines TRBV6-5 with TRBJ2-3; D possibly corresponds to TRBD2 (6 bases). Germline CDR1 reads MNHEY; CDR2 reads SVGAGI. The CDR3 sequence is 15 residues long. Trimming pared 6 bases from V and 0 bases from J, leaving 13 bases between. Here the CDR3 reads CASSSDSGSTDTQYF. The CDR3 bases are TGTGCCAGCAGCTCCGATAGCGGTAGCACAGATACGCAGTATTTT.

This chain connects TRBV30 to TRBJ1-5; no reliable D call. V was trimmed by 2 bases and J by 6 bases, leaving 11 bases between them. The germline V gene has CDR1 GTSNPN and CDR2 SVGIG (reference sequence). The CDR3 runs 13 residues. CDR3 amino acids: CAWSYRYGQPQHF. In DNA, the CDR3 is TGTGCCTGGAGTTACCGTTACGGTCAGCCCCAGCATTTT.

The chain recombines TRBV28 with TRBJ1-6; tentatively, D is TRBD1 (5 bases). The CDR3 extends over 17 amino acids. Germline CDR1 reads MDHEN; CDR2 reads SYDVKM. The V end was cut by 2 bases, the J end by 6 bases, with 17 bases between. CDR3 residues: CASSLKGPWEGNSPLHF. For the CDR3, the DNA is TGTGCCAGCAGTTTAAAGGGGCCCTGGGAGGGTAATTCACCCCTCCACTTT.